This record concerns one T cell receptor (beta chain) sequence. There is no known antigen for this receptor. The record has no base qualities; no much larger clone is one base away. The intended sense of this specimen's time point label: week 35, safety follow-up. Each vaccine dose, consisting of 300 ug of a 20-mer mutant IDH1 peptide in Montanide, was administered subcutaneously with topical imiquimod. Across visits V03 through V10, patients got a total of eight vaccinations, given in weeks 1, 3, 5, 7, 11, 15, 19 and 23. All donors had newly diagnosed IDH1-mutant astrocytomas of WHO grade 3 or 4 that showed loss of nuclear ATRX. The samples were drawn from NOA16, a multicentre, single-arm, open-label phase I trial in Germany that tested a mutant IDH1 peptide vaccine in humans for the first time. Genomic DNA for TCRB sequencing was extracted from EDTA blood using the DNeasy Blood and Tissue Kit. The library was generated by the immunoSEQ multiplex PCR assay. The hsTCRB Kit was used according to the manufacturer's protocol to amplify rearranged TCR beta chain sequences. An Illumina MiSeq was used to sequence the TCRB libraries. On the study's bioinformatics: Demultiplexing, trimming and gene mapping were performed with the kit vendor's proprietary platform. TCRdb took this table from immuneACCESS and kept in-frame rearrangements with V and J called. Such tables lack part of the clones; where checked against another copy, unresolved V genes explain under half of the gap, and the rest is unexplained. That table supplies the V and J calls and clone size; D and trimming were determined from the DNA. This sample is represented by some 30,000 clones; 60% to 85% of them were singletons. Of the sample, about a tenth is held by the ten largest clones.

This sample was included in a study of a mutant IDH1 vaccine in newly diagnosed glioma (TCRdb year 2021). Background on the whole study: Vaccination was initiated 4-6 weeks after radiotherapy alone, or concurrently with temozolomide cycles in the chemotherapy-containing groups. Longitudinal TCRB deep sequencing was done for 25 to 30 treated patients, wherever samples were available for exploratory analyses. Of the 30 to 35 patients who were treated, 62.5% were male and approximately 38% were female, and the mean age was around 40 years. The week-35 safety follow-up took place at visit V12, and the week-47 end of study took place at visit V13. Prior to enrollment, patients had been given standard therapy consisting of radiotherapy alone, temozolomide alone, or radiochemotherapy with temozolomide, with the combination given to most patients. Peripheral blood was drawn at six visits: V03 (baseline), V05, V07, V10, V12 and V13.

Results the study describes overall, beyond this receptor: Changes in the top peripheral T cell clonotypes picked up by TCRB sequencing did not appear to be linked to pseudoprogression. Immune responses induced by the vaccine were seen in approximately 92% of patients across multiple MHC alleles. According to the authors, sample limitations meant that analyses of patient blood samples could not be reproduced. Availability determined which PBMC samples were chosen for TCRB deep sequencing.

From V the trimming removes 1 base and from J it removes 3 bases, while the gene matches leave 6 bases of the junction unaccounted for. CDR1 and CDR2, looked up from the germline V gene (reference sequence), are LNHDA and SQIVND. The CDR3 goes from the cysteine to the phenylalanine over 15 residues. The entry retains the CDR3 DNA only, 45 bases that are in frame from base 1. The source material was PBMCs, sampled from a glioma patient whose treatment included an IDH1 peptide vaccine. This sequence uses TRBV19 and TRBJ2-7; TRBD2 matches 7 bases in the middle. This sequence originates from a woman aged 25-40 years with glioma. Some clones in this sample may be carry-over from other donors' samples. The sequenced DNA: TGTGCCAGTAGTATAGGCGGGAGCCAGCGCTACGAGCAGTACTTC. The resulting protein is CASSIGGSQRYEQYF.